Listed below are T cell receptor beta chains from one sample, sequenced in a study of cytomegalovirus exposure and HLA in healthy donors. Using immunoSEQ multiplex PCR, the repertoire was profiled, and TCRdb retains in-frame clones only, with some absent. Among 95,000 to 150,000 clones, about 76% were seen once, and the ten largest hold roughly 30%. The sample consisted of PBMCs. The receptor set was obtained from a man aged 60 to 75 in good health and CMV-seropositive. Both conserved end residues are part of each CDR3. Each record gives: clone size, V gene, J gene, D gene, CDR3 DNA, CDR3 protein. The D gene is left open where the match is weak. Some rows have no size entry. The others give once, few or many, or a class for an expanded clone.

NA	TRBV7-9	TRBJ1-1	NA	TGTGCCAGCAGCTTAGGAATAGCTGAAGCTTTCTTT	CASSLGIAEAFF
NA	TRBV2	TRBJ2-3	NA	TGTGCCAGCCTCGGAGTAGTGTATTCCACAGATACGCAGTATTTT	CASLGVVYSTDTQYF
few	TRBV5-1	TRBJ2-7	TRBD1	TGCGCCAGCAGCTTGGCACAGGGGGTAAGCGAGCAGTACTTC	CASSLAQGVSEQYF
NA	TRBV5-1	TRBJ1-1	TRBD1	TGCGCCAGCAGCAGGACAGGGGGGAACACTGAAGCTTTCTTT	CASSRTGGNTEAFF
NA	TRBV27	TRBJ2-1	NA	TGTGCCAGCACCGAGGACAGATTCAATGAGCAGTTCTTC	CASTEDRFNEQFF
NA	TRBV30	TRBJ1-2	NA	TGTGCCTGGAGTGTCCGGTATGGCTACACCTTC	CAWSVRYGYTF
NA	TRBV6-1	TRBJ1-1	NA	TGTGCCAGCAAAAGGGGCGGAGAGGTCACTGAAGCTTTCTTT	CASKRGGEVTEAFF
NA	TRBV9	TRBJ1-1	NA	TGTGCCAGCAGCGTGGGGGGGAGCACTGAAGCTTTCTTT	CASSVGGSTEAFF
once	TRBV9	TRBJ2-2	NA	TGTGCCAGCAGCGTAGCCAGCGCGAACACCGGGGAGCTGTTTTTT	CASSVASANTGELFF
NA	TRBV5-6	TRBJ1-4	TRBD1	TGTGCCAGCAGCTTTCAGGGGGGAGAAAAACTGTTTTTT	CASSFQGGEKLFF
NA	TRBV7-3	TRBJ2-1	TRBD1	TGTGCCAGCAGCTTAACGGGGGACAGGGGTCCCTATGAGCAGTTCTTC	CASSLTGDRGPYEQFF